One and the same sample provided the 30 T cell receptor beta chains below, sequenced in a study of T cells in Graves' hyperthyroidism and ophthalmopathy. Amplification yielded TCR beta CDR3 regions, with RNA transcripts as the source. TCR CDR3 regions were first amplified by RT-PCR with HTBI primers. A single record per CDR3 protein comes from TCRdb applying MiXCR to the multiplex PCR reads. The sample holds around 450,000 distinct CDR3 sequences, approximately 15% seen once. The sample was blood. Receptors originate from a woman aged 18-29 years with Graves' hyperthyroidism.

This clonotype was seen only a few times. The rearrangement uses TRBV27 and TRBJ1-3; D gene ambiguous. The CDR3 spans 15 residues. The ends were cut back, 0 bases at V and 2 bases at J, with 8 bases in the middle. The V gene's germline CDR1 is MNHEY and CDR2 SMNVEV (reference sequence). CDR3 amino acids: CASSLSGDTGNTIYF. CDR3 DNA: TGTGCCAGCAGTTTATCGGGCGATACTGGAAACACCATATATTTT.

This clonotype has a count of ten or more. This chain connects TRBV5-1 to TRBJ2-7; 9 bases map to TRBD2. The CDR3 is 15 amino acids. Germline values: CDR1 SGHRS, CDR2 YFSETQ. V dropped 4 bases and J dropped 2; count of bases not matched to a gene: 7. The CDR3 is CASSPLAGQTYEQYF. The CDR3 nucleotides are TGCGCCAGCAGCCCTCTAGCGGGACAAACCTACGAGCAGTACTTC.

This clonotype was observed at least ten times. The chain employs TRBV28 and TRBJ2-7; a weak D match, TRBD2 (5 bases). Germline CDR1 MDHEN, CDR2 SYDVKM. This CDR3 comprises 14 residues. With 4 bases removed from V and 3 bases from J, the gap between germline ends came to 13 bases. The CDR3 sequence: CASSSGHGIYEQYF. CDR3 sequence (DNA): TGTGCCAGCAGTTCAGGCCACGGGATCTACGAGCAGTACTTC.

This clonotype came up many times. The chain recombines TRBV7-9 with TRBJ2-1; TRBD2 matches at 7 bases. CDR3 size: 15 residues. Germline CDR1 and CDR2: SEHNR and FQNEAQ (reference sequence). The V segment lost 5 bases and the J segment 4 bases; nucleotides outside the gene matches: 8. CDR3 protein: CASSPGVAGYNEQFF. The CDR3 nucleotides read TGTGCCAGCAGCCCCGGGGTAGCGGGTTACAATGAGCAGTTCTTC. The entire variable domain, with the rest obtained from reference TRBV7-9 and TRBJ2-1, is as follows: DTGVSQNPRHKITKRGQNVTFRCDPISEHNRLYWYRQTLGQGPEFLTYFQNEAQLEKSRLLSDRFSAERPKGSFSTLEIQRTEQGDSAMYLCASSPGVAGYNEQFFGPGTRLTVL.

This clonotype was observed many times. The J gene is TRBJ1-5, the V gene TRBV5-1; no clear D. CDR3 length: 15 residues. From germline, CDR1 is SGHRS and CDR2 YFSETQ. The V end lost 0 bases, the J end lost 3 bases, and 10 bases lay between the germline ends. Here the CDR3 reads CASSLGENYNQPQHF. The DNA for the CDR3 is TGCGCCAGCAGCTTGGGAGAAAATTACAATCAGCCCCAGCATTTT.

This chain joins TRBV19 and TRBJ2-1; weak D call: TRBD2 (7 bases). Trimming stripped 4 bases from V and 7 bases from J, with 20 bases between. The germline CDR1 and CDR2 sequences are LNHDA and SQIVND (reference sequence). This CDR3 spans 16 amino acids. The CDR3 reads CASSTIWGGPGNEQFF. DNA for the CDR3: TGTGCCAGTAGTACGATATGGGGGGGGCCGGGAAATGAGCAGTTCTTC.

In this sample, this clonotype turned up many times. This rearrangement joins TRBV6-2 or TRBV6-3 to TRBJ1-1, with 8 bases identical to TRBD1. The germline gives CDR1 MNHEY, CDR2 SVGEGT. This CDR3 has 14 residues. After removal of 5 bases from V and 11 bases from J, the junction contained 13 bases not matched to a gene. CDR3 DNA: TGTGCCAGCAGTCACGCGCCGCAGGGGGCGGGTGCTTTCTTT. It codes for CASSHAPQGAGAFF.

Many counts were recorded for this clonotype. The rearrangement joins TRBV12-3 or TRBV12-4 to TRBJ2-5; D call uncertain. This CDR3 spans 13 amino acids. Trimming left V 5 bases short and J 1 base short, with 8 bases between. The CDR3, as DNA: TGTGCCAGCAGTCGAGTCGCCCAAGAGACCCAGTACTTC. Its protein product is CASSRVAQETQYF.

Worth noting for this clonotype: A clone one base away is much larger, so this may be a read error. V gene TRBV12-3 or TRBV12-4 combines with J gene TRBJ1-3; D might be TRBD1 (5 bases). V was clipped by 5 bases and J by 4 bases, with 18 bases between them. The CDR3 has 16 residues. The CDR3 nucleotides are TGTGCCAGCAGTGCCCGGACGGGACCTCAAGGAAACACCATATATTTT. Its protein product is CASSARTGPQGNTIYF.

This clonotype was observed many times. CDR3: CSARGGRSDTQYF. The CDR3 DNA follows: TGCAGTGCTAGGGGAGGGAGATCAGATACGCAGTATTTT. The chain recombines TRBV20-1 with TRBJ2-3, with TRBD2 matching 7 bases. V dropped 3 bases and J dropped 4; count of bases not matched to a gene: 4. CDR3 length equals 13 residues. CDR1 is DFQATT and CDR2 is SNEGSKA in the germline V gene (reference sequence).

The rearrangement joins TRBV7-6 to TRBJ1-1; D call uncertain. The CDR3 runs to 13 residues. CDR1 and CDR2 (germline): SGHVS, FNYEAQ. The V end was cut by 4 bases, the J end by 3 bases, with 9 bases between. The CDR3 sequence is CASSYGIDTEAFF. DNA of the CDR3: TGTGCCAGCAGCTACGGGATTGACACTGAAGCTTTCTTT.

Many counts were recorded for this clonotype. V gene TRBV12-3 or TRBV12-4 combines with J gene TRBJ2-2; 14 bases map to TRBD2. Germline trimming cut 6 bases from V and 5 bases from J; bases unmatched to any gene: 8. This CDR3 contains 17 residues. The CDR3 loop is CASRGTSGRGSTGELFF. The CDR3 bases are TGTGCCAGCAGGGGGACTAGCGGGAGAGGAAGTACCGGGGAGCTGTTTTTT.

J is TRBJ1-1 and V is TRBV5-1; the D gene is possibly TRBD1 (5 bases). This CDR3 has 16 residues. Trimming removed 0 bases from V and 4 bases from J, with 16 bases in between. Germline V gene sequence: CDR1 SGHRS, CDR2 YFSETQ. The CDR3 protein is CASSLGIGAGVTEAFF. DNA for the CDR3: TGCGCCAGCAGCTTGGGGATAGGAGCGGGGGTCACTGAAGCTTTCTTT.

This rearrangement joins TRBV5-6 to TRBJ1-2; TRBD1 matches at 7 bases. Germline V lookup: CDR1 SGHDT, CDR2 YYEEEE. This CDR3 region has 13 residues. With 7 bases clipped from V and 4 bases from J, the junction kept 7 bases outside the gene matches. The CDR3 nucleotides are TGTGCCAGCTTGCGACAGGGTTCCTATGGCTACACCTTC. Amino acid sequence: CASLRQGSYGYTF.

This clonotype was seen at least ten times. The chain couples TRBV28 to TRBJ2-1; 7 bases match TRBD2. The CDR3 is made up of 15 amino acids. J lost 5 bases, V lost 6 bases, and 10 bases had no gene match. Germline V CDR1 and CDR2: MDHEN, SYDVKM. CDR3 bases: TGTGCCAGCAGCCCCTACTGGGGGGGGAACAATGAGCAGTTCTTC. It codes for CASSPYWGGNNEQFF. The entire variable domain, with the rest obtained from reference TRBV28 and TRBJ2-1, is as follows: DVKVTQSSRYLVKRTGEKVFLECVQDMDHENMFWYRQDPGLGLRLIYFSYDVKMKEKGDIPEGYSVSREKKERFSLILESASTNQTSMYLCASSPYWGGNNEQFFGPGTRLTVL.

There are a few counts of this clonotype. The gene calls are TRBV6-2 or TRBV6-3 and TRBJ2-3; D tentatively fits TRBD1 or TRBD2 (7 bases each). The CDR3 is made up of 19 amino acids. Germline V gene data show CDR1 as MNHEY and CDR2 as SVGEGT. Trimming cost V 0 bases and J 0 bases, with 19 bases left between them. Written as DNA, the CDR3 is TGTGCCAGCAGTTACTCGATCAAGCAGGGGGGGCCTAGCACAGATACGCAGTATTTT. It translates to CASSYSIKQGGPSTDTQYF.

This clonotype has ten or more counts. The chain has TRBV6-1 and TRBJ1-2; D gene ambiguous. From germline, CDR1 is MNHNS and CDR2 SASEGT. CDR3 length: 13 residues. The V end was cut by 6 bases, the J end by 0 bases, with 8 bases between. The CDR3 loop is CASREVTNYGYTF. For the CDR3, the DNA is TGTGCCAGCAGGGAGGTTACTAACTATGGCTACACCTTC.

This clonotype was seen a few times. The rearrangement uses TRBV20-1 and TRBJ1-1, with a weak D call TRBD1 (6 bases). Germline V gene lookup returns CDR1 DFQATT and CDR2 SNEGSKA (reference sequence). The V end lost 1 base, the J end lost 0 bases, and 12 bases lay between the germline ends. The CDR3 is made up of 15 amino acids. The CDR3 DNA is TGCAGTGCTAGAGTGGGGGGGCATGTGAACACTGAAGCTTTCTTT. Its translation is CSARVGGHVNTEAFF.

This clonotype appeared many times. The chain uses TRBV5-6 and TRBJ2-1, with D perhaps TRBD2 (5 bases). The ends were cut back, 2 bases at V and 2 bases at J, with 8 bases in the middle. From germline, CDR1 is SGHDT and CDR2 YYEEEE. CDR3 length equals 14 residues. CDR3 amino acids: CASSFGLPYNEQFF. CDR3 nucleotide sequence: TGTGCCAGCAGCTTCGGACTCCCCTACAATGAGCAGTTCTTC.

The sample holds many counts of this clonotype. This CDR3 is CASSPRGFGYEQYF. The CDR3 DNA reads as TGTGCCAGCTCCCCCAGAGGGTTTGGCTACGAGCAGTACTTC. The chain is built from TRBV18 and TRBJ2-7, with D perhaps TRBD2 (5 bases). This CDR3 is built from 14 residues. Germline V gene lookup returns CDR1 KGHSH and CDR2 LQKENI. Trimming stripped 6 bases from V and 3 bases from J, with 15 bases between.

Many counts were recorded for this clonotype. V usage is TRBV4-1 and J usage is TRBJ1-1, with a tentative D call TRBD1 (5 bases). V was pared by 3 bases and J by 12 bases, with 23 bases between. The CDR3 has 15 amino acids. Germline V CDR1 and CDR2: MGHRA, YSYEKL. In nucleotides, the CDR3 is TGCGCCAGCAGCCACCTCCCCAGCCCAGCAGGGACCACTTTCTTT. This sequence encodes CASSHLPSPAGTTFF.

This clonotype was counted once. The CDR3 DNA follows: TGCGCCAGCAGTGAGGGGGCGGATACGCAGTATTTT. This encodes CASSEGADTQYF. This chain links TRBV10-1 with TRBJ2-3, with a weak D call TRBD1 (5 bases). Trimming stripped 2 bases from V and 6 bases from J, with 6 bases between. There are 12 residues in the CDR3. The V gene's germline CDR1 is WNHNN and CDR2 SYGVQD (reference sequence).

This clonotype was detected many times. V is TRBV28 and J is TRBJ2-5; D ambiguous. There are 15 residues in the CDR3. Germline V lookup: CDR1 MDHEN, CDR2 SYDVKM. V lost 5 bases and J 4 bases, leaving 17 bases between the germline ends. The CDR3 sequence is CASSPFAHPLETQYF. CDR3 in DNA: TGTGCCAGCAGTCCTTTCGCCCACCCATTAGAGACCCAGTACTTC. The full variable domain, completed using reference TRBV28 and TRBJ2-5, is DVKVTQSSRYLVKRTGEKVFLECVQDMDHENMFWYRQDPGLGLRLIYFSYDVKMKEKGDIPEGYSVSREKKERFSLILESASTNQTSMYLCASSPFAHPLETQYFGPGTRLLVL.

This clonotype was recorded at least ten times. CDR3 sequence: CASSLAGNGNEQFF. CDR3 DNA sequence: TGCGCCAGCAGCTTAGCGGGAAACGGCAATGAGCAGTTCTTC. The chain combines TRBV5-1 with TRBJ2-1, with 7 bases lining up with TRBD2. Germline V gene sequence: CDR1 SGHRS, CDR2 YFSETQ. The trim removed 2 bases at V and 6 bases at J, leaving 5 bases unmatched. CDR3 length: 14 residues.

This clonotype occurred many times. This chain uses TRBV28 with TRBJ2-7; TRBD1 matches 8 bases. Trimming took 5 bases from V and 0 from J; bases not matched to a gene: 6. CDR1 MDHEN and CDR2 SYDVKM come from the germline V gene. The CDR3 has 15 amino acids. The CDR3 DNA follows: TGTGCCAGCAGTCCCAGACAGGGGTACTCCTACGAGCAGTACTTC. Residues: CASSPRQGYSYEQYF.

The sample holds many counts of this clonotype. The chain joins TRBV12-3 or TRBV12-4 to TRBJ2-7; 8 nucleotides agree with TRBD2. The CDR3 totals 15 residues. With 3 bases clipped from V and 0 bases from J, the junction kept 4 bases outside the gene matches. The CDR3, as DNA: TGTGCCAGCAGTTTGGGAGCGGGAGCCTCCTACGAGCAGTACTTC. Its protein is CASSLGAGASYEQYF.

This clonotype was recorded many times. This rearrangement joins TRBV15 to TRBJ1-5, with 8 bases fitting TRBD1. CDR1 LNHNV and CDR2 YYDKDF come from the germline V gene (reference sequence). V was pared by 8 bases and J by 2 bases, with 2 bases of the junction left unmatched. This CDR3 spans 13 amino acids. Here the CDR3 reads CATQGQGNQPQHF. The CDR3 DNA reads TGTGCCACCCAGGGACAGGGCAATCAGCCCCAGCATTTT.

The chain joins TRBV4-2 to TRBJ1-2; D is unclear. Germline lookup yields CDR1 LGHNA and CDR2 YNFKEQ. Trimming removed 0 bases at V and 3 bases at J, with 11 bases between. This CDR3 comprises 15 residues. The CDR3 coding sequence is TGTGCCAGCAGCCAAGATCATGCGGCAGACTATGGCTACACCTTC. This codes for CASSQDHAADYGYTF.

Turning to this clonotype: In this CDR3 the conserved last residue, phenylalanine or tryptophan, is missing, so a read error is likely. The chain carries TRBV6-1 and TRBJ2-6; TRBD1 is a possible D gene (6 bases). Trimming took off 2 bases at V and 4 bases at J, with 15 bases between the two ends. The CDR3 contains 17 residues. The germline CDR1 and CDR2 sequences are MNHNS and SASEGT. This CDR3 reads CASSETVPGAGANVLTS. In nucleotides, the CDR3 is TGTGCCAGCAGTGAAACGGTCCCAGGGGCGGGGGCCAACGTCCTGACTTCC.

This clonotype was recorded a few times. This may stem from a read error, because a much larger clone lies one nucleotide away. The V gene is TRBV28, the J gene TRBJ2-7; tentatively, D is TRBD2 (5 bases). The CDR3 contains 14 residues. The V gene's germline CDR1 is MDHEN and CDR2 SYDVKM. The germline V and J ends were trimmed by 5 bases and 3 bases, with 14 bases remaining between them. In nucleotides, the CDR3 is TGTGCCAGCAGTCCGGGGATCAGCTACTACGAGCAGTACTTC. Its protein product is CASSPGISYYEQYF.